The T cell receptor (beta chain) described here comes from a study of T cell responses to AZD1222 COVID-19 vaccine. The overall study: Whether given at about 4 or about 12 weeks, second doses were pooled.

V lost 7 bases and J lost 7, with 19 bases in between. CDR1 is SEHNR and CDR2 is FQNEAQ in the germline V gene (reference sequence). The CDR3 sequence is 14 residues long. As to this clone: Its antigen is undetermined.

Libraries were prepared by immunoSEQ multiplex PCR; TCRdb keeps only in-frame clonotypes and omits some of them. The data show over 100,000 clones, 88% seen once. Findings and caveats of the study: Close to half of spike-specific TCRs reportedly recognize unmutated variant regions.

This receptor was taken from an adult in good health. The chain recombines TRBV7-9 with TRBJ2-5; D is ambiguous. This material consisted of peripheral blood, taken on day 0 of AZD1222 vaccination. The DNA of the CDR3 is TGTGCCAGCACCCCGGATCCGGCTCTGAGGACCCAGTACTTC. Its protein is CASTPDPALRTQYF.